Below, 8 T cell receptor beta chains from the same sample are listed, as sequenced in a study of beta chain features in type 1 diabetes. Findings and caveats of the study: In all four CD4+ subsets, TCRB CDR3 length was significantly, moderately reduced in type 1 diabetes.

Antigens for these TCRs are unknown. Expressed TCRB transcripts were sequenced because the isolated RNA had all been reverse transcribed beforehand. Sequencing was performed with immunoSEQ multiplex PCR; in TCRdb, only in-frame clones are kept and a portion is missing. The sample includes about 340,000 clones, approximately 13% seen only once; the top ten take roughly 0.015%. Sequenced input: naive CD4+ T cells from blood. These receptors all stem from a woman between 18 and 29 years old with type 1 diabetes.

The chain has TRBV30 and TRBJ2-5; 11 nucleotides align to TRBD2. The CDR3 has 15 residues. Trimming cost V 0 bases and J 2 bases; bases outside gene matches: 2. Germline V gives CDR1 GTSNPN, CDR2 SVGIG (reference sequence). CDR3 coding DNA: TGTGCCTGGAGTGTGTCTAGCGGGGGGCAAGAGACCCAGTACTTC. Its translation: CAWSVSSGGQETQYF.

The CDR3 region has the DNA TGCGCCAGCGCCACGCAGGCAACCTATGGGGCCAACGTCCTGACTTTC. As protein: CASATQATYGANVLTF. The V call is TRBV5-1, the J call TRBJ2-6; no firm D call. Germline V gene sequence: CDR1 SGHRS, CDR2 YFSETQ. V lost 7 bases and J lost 3, with 17 bases in between. CDR3 size: 16 residues.

The genes are TRBV4-1 and TRBJ2-7; 7 nucleotides line up with TRBD2. The CDR3 runs 17 residues. Germline CDR1 and CDR2: MGHRA and YSYEKL. Trimming removed 3 bases from V and 3 bases from J; junction bases left unmatched: 14. The CDR3 is CASSQVFSGGSVYEQYF. CDR3 nucleotides: TGCGCCAGCAGCCAGGTATTCAGCGGCGGGAGTGTCTACGAGCAGTACTTC.

This sequence joins TRBV7-2 and TRBJ2-5, with D possibly TRBD2 on 6 matching bases. V was shortened by 5 bases and J by 5 bases, with 12 bases between the two germline ends. CDR1 SGHTA and CDR2 FQGNSA come from the germline V gene. The CDR3 extends over 13 amino acids. The CDR3 DNA sequence: TGTGCCAGCAGCCCCGGGGGTACGGAGACCCAGTACTTC. This sequence encodes CASSPGGTETQYF.

The chain is built from TRBV15 and TRBJ1-5; D is unresolved. The length of the CDR3 is 16 residues. With 3 bases removed from V and 0 bases from J, the gap between germline ends came to 12 bases. The germline V gene has CDR1 LNHNV and CDR2 YYDKDF (reference sequence). CDR3 amino acids: CATSRRELVSNQPQHF. CDR3 coding DNA: TGTGCCACCAGCAGGCGGGAGCTAGTTAGCAATCAGCCCCAGCATTTT.

This clone was found a few times. This chain uses TRBV30 with TRBJ2-4; 8 nucleotides match TRBD2. V was clipped by 5 bases and J by 0 bases; unmatched bases: 12. The CDR3 contains 17 residues. Germline V gene sequence: CDR1 GTSNPN, CDR2 SVGIG (reference sequence). The CDR3 DNA is TGTGCCTGGTCTCACCGGGAGGGGTGGGGAGCCAAAAACATTCAGTACTTC. Amino acids: CAWSHREGWGAKNIQYF.

V and J are TRBV19 and TRBJ1-2, with unresolved D. The CDR3 extends over 12 amino acids. Germline-derived CDR1 and CDR2 are LNHDA and SQIVND (reference sequence). V was pared by 5 bases and J by 7 bases, with 11 bases between. CDR3 amino acids: CASSLRGGGYTF. The CDR3 DNA reads TGTGCCAGTAGTCTCCGGGGTGGTGGCTACACCTTC.

CDR3 loop: CASSVGIANTGELFF. The CDR3 DNA is TGTGCCAGCAGCGTCGGTATCGCGAACACCGGGGAGCTGTTTTTT. The chain employs TRBV9 and TRBJ2-2; D is unclear. The CDR3 is 15 residues long. Germline lookup yields CDR1 SGDLS and CDR2 YYNGEE. V lost 2 bases to trimming and J lost 0 bases, with 8 bases between them.